The clone carrying this T cell receptor beta chain was observed many times. The antigen is unknown. The data were obtained in a study of CD8 T cells in ankylosing spondylitis. Points from the study as a whole: Significant enrichment of disease-linked clones was reported in matched ankylosing spondylitis synovial fluid. A subset of motif variants has previously been described in the synovial fluid and blood of reactive arthritis.

The CDR3 loop spans 15 amino acids. Germline lookup yields CDR1 DFQATT and CDR2 SNEGSKA (reference sequence). J lost 0 bases, V lost 1 base, and 2 bases had no gene match. It was by quantitative 5'-RACE with molecular barcodes that TCR beta libraries were made. One entry per CDR3 protein, called by TCRdb with MiXCR from the 5' RACE reads. The table includes 85,000 to 100,000 distinct CDR3 sequences, roughly 8.7% detected once. The chain employs TRBV20-1 and TRBJ2-2; 7 positions match TRBD2. The sequenced sample was blood, either unsorted or a sorted T cell fraction (not recorded which). The clonotype originates from a male donor with ankylosing spondylitis or in good health (not recorded which). The CDR3 coding sequence is TGCAGTGCTAGAGGCACTAGCGCGAACACCGGGGAGCTGTTTTTT. It translates to CSARGTSANTGELFF.